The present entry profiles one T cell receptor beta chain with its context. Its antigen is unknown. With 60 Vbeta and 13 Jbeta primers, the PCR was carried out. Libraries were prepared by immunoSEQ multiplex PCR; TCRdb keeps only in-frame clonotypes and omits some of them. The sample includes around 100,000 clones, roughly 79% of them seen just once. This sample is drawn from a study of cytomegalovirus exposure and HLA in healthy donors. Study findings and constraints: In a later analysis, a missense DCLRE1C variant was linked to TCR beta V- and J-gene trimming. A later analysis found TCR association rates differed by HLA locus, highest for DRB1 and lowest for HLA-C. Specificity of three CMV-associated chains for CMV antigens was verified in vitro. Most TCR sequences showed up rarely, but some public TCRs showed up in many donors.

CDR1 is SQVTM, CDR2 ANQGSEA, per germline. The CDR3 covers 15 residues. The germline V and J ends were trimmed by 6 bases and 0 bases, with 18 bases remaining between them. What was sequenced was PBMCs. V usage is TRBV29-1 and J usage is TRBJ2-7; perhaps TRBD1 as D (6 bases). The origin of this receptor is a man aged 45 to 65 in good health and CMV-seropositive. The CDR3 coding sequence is TGCAGCGTGATGTTGGGGGCCACCTTCTCCTACGAGCAGTACTTC. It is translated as CSVMLGATFSYEQYF.